This T cell receptor beta chain was captured by sequencing in a study of shared clonotypes between healthy human individuals. Some clones are missing from TCRdb's copy, which holds only in-frame ones; the method was immunoSEQ multiplex PCR. The data contain about 1 million clones, more than 65% of them singletons. V gave up 6 bases and J gave up 5 bases, with 11 bases separating them. Germline V gene sequence: CDR1 SNHLY, CDR2 FYNNEI. The CDR3 is 13 residues long. Sequenced: memory CD4+ T cells sorted from blood. The subset denotes: CD45RA-negative fraction. The rearrangement uses TRBV2 and TRBJ2-1; the D is unclear. This clonotype was sampled from a man between 18 and 35 years old in good health. The CDR3 DNA reads as TGTGCCAGCAGCCGACCAGAGGACAATGAGCAGTTCTTC. Translation: CASSRPEDNEQFF.